This TCR beta chain was found in a study of blood T cell repertoires in COVID-19. Study-level information: COVID-19 samples from acute and convalescent phases originated in the United States, Italy and Spain. PBMCs, B-cell-depleted T cells, or T cells were the source of the cDNA or gDNA that made up the material.

Germline-derived CDR1 and CDR2 are SGHDT and YYEEEE. Deletions cut 2 bases from V and 0 bases from J, with 11 bases between. The CDR3 spans 16 residues. In the study's own analysis: By means of reference gene primer amplification, nucleated cell counts were estimated. Clones were sequenced by immunoSEQ multiplex PCR, and TCRdb holds only the in-frame ones, with some missing. From that table come the V and J calls and clone size; the DNA was used to work out D and trimming. The sample lists 200,000 to 250,000 clones, about 90% occurring once. The chain employs TRBV5-6 and TRBJ2-2; D might be TRBD1 (6 bases). The sample taken for sequencing was peripheral blood. This TCR was recovered from a man between 18 and 29 years old with active or convalescent COVID-19. CDR3 coding DNA: TGTGCCAGCAGCTTCCTGCGGACAGCGAACACCGGGGAGCTGTTTTTT. It translates to CASSFLRTANTGELFF.